These 10 T cell receptor beta chains originate from one sample sequenced in a study of technical replicates of blood from several donors. This table comes from immunoSEQ multiplex PCR, and its TCRdb copy is limited to in-frame clones, with some not included. This table holds tens of thousands of clones, 88% found once. The sequencing sample was made of PBMCs. The source of these receptors is a human donor in good health. Some clones in this sample may be carry-over from other donors' samples.

The rearrangement links TRBV7-2 to TRBJ1-3; D uncertain. Between the trimmed V and J ends, which lost 5 bases and 4 bases, there was a span of 18 bases. Germline CDR1 reads SGHTA; CDR2 reads FQGNSA. The CDR3 contains 16 residues. CDR3 region: CASSVTVGSLGNTIYF. Here the CDR3 DNA reads TGTGCCAGCAGCGTTACTGTGGGCTCTCTGGGAAACACCATATATTTT.

This clone came up a few times. The chain joins TRBV10-3 to TRBJ1-2; D ambiguous. The germline V gene has CDR1 ENHRY and CDR2 SYGVKD. Deletions cut 5 bases from V and 5 bases from J, with 9 bases between. This CDR3 contains 12 residues. CDR3 sequence reads: CAISSGSYGYTF. CDR3 sequence (DNA): TGTGCCATCAGTTCGGGGAGTTATGGCTACACCTTC.

V and J are TRBV6-1 and TRBJ2-3; 7 bases line up with TRBD1. V was pared by 9 bases and J by 4 bases, with 13 bases of the junction left unmatched. The V gene's germline CDR1 is MNHNS and CDR2 SASEGT. The CDR3 runs to 15 residues. CDR3 bases: TGTGCCAGTAAACAAGGGGGCGCCGGTTCAGATACGCAGTATTTT. Amino acid sequence: CASKQGGAGSDTQYF.

J is TRBJ2-3 and V is TRBV4-1; TRBD2 matches at 13 bases. After removal of 4 bases from V and 2 bases from J, the junction contained 6 bases not matched to a gene. Per germline, CDR1 MGHRA and CDR2 YSYEKL. The CDR3 covers 17 residues. Here the CDR3 reads CASSRGGLAGLTDTQYF. The CDR3 nucleotides are TGCGCCAGCAGCCGCGGGGGACTAGCGGGGCTCACAGATACGCAGTATTTT.

This chain uses TRBV7-2 with TRBJ1-2; a weak D match, TRBD1 (6 bases). The CDR3 contains 14 residues. With 1 base removed from V and 0 bases from J, the gap between germline ends came to 6 bases. CDR1 is SGHTA and CDR2 is FQGNSA in the germline V gene. The CDR3 spells CASSLGTANYGYTF. The CDR3 DNA sequence: TGTGCCAGCAGCTTAGGGACAGCTAACTATGGCTACACCTTC.

J is TRBJ1-3 and V is TRBV7-2; no definite D call. This CDR3 is built from 15 residues. V lost 1 base, J lost 0 bases, and 7 bases lay in between. Germline CDR1 SGHTA, CDR2 FQGNSA. The CDR3 protein is CASSLGGYSGNTIYF. The DNA for the CDR3 is TGTGCCAGCAGCTTAGGCGGATACTCTGGAAACACCATATATTTT.

This sequence joins TRBV27 and TRBJ1-6, with D possibly being TRBD1 (5 bases). Germline assignment: CDR1 MNHEY and CDR2 SMNVEV (reference sequence). Deletions cut 7 bases from V and 7 bases from J, with 14 bases between. The CDR3 sequence is 14 residues long. The CDR3 here is CASKPGNQNSPLHF. The CDR3 DNA is TGTGCCAGCAAACCAGGGAATCAAAATTCACCCCTCCACTTT.

The chain recombines TRBV7-2 with TRBJ2-7; the D gene is possibly TRBD2 (5 bases). Germline loops: CDR1 SGHTA, CDR2 FQGNSA. Trimming took off 6 bases at V and 7 bases at J, with 22 bases between the two ends. CDR3 size: 15 residues. The CDR3 nucleotides read TGTGCCAGCAGTCGGACTTCTAGGATTATGAGAGAGCAGTACTTC. Amino acid sequence: CASSRTSRIMREQYF.

The chain recombines TRBV14 with TRBJ1-6, with 9 bases aligning to TRBD1. The CDR3 has 18 amino acids. Germline lookup yields CDR1 SGHDN and CDR2 FVKESK. The V and J ends lost 3 bases and 0 bases, in that order; junction bases with no gene match: 6. The CDR3 coding sequence is TGTGCCAGCAGCCATAGGACAGGGGCTTTCTCCTATAATTCACCCCTCCACTTT. It translates to CASSHRTGAFSYNSPLHF.

The J gene is TRBJ2-1, the V gene TRBV7-8; D remains ambiguous. The CDR3 covers 15 residues. V lost 2 bases and J 0 bases, leaving 8 bases between the germline ends. The germline V gene encodes CDR1 SGHVS and CDR2 FQNEAQ. The CDR3 sequence is CASSLLVNSYNEQFF. As DNA, the CDR3 is TGTGCCAGCAGCTTACTAGTCAACTCCTACAATGAGCAGTTCTTC.